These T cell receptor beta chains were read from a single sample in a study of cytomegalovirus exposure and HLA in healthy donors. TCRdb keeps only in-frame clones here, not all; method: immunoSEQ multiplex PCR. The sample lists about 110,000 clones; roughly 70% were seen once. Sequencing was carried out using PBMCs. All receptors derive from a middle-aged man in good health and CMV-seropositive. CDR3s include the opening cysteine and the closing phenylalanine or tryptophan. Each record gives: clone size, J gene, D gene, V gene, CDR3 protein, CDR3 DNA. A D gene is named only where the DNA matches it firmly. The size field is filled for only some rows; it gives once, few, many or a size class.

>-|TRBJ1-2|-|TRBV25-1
CASRLSGGANYGYTF
TGTGCCAGCAGATTATCGGGGGGGGCTAACTATGGCTACACCTTC
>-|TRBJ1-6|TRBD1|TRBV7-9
CASSEGTVNSPLHF
TGTGCCAGCAGCGAAGGGACAGTTAATTCACCCCTCCACTTT
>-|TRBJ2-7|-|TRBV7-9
CASSPRGSVGVAYEQYF
TGTGCCAGCAGCCCTCGCGGTTCGGTCGGGGTAGCGTACGAGCAGTACTTC
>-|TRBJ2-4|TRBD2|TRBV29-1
CSVVGGGSKNIQYF
TGCAGCGTTGTTGGCGGGGGGAGCAAAAACATTCAGTACTTC
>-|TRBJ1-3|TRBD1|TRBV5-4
CASSLAVTGRGNTIYF
TGTGCCAGCAGCTTGGCGGTGACAGGGAGAGGAAACACCATATATTTT
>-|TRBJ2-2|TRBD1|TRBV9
CASSQRDSENTGELFF
TGTGCCAGCAGCCAACGGGACAGTGAGAACACCGGGGAGCTGTTTTTT
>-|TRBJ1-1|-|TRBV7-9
CASSVGQNTEAFF
TGTGCCAGCAGCGTGGGACAGAACACTGAAGCTTTCTTT
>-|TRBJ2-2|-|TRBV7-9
CASSLAGSRTGELFF
TGTGCCAGCAGCTTAGCAGGGAGTCGGACCGGGGAGCTGTTTTTT
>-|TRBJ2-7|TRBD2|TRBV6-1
CASSPGTSGRLEQYF
TGTGCCAGCAGCCCCGGGACTAGCGGGAGGCTCGAGCAGTACTTC
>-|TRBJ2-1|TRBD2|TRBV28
CASRPTSGRLVGEFF
TGTGCCAGCAGACCGACTAGCGGGAGGCTCGTTGGGGAGTTCTTC
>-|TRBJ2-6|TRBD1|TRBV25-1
CASSPQTGRLSGANVLTF
TGTGCCAGCAGTCCACAGACAGGGCGCCTCTCTGGGGCCAACGTCCTGACTTTC
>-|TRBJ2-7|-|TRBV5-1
CASSLSLATRGYF
TGCGCCAGCAGCCTTAGTCTTGCGACCCGCGGGTACTTC
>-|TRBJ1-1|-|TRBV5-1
CASSLAGRAFF
TGCGCCAGCAGCCTCGCGGGCCGAGCTTTCTTT
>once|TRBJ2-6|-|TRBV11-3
CASSAGTLASGANVLTF
TGTGCCAGCAGCGCCGGGACGCTAGCGTCTGGGGCCAACGTCCTGACTTTC